These 22 T cell receptor beta chains share one sample of origin, sequenced in a study of cytomegalovirus exposure and HLA in healthy donors. The PCR made use of 60 Vbeta and 13 Jbeta primers. Libraries were prepared by immunoSEQ multiplex PCR; TCRdb keeps only in-frame clonotypes and omits some of them. The sample holds 110,000 to 150,000 clones, 80% to 90% seen once. The sequenced material came from PBMCs. These receptors were obtained from a woman aged 35 to 49 in good health and CMV-seropositive.

This clone appeared once. V usage is TRBV6-1 and J usage is TRBJ1-1; 10 nucleotides match TRBD1. The CDR3 is 14 residues long. Trimming cost V 7 bases and J 4 bases; bases outside gene matches: 6. Germline V lookup: CDR1 MNHNS, CDR2 SASEGT. CDR3 bases: TGTGCCAGCATCCCGGACAGGGGGTCCACTGAAGCTTTCTTT. This sequence encodes CASIPDRGSTEAFF.

This sequence joins TRBV7-7 and TRBJ2-5; D uncertain. The CDR3 totals 15 residues. Germline V lookup: CDR1 SSHAT, CDR2 FNYEAQ (reference sequence). V lost 7 bases to trimming and J lost 3 bases, with 18 bases between them. The CDR3, as DNA: TGTGCCAGCACCCTAGGCGCAGAGGCAAAAGAGACCCAGTACTTC. It is translated as CASTLGAEAKETQYF.

The V call is TRBV19, the J call TRBJ1-2, with D possibly TRBD1 on 5 matching bases. Looked up from germline, CDR1 is LNHDA and CDR2 is SQIVND (reference sequence). The CDR3 is 12 residues long. The V end lost 4 bases, the J end lost 5 bases, and 8 bases lay between the germline ends. The CDR3 DNA reads TGTGCCAGTAGTAAGCAGGGATATGGCTACACCTTC. It encodes CASSKQGYGYTF.

The rearrangement joins TRBV4-1 to TRBJ1-1, with unresolved D. The length of the CDR3 is 13 residues. Germline V gene lookup returns CDR1 MGHRA and CDR2 YSYEKL. Trimming shortened V by 4 bases and J by 3 bases, and 9 bases separated the two germline ends. In DNA form, the CDR3 reads TGCGCCAGCAGCCTGGCGGGGTACACTGAAGCTTTCTTT. Translated, it gives CASSLAGYTEAFF.

This clone appeared once. The chain joins TRBV28 to TRBJ1-5; no firm D call. CDR1 MDHEN and CDR2 SYDVKM come from the germline V gene. V was clipped by 2 bases and J by 10 bases, with 12 bases between them. This CDR3 has 13 residues. Written as DNA, the CDR3 is TGTGCCAGCAGTTTAGGTGGCGGCGGCCCCCAGCATTTT. Translation: CASSLGGGGPQHF.

In regard to this clone: The junction shows a germline mismatch at one end, possibly a read error. This rearrangement joins TRBV7-9 to TRBJ1-1; 7 nucleotides agree with TRBD1. The CDR3 length is 12 residues. Germline V gene sequence: CDR1 SEHNR, CDR2 FQNEAQ (reference sequence). The CDR3 DNA sequence: TGTTCCAGCAGACAGGGAATCACTGAAGCTTTCTTT. Its protein product is CSSRQGITEAFF.

This clone was detected only a few times. V usage is TRBV5-4 and J usage is TRBJ1-5; no definite D call. Trimming took 0 bases from V and 4 from J, leaving 5 bases between them. Germline-derived CDR1 and CDR2 are SGHNT and YYREEE (reference sequence). The CDR3 spans 13 residues. In DNA form, the CDR3 reads TGTGCCAGCAGCTTGGACGGGAATCAGCCCCAGCATTTT. Its protein product is CASSLDGNQPQHF.

The V and J genes are TRBV9 and TRBJ1-5; D gene unclear. In germline, CDR1 is SGDLS, CDR2 YYNGEE. There are 12 residues in the CDR3. V lost 4 bases and J 4 bases, leaving 6 bases between the germline ends. The CDR3 is CASSSGNQPQHF. DNA for the CDR3: TGTGCCAGCAGCTCCGGGAATCAGCCCCAGCATTTT. Full variable domain (rest looked up from reference TRBV9 and TRBJ1-5): DSGVTQTPKHLITATGQRVTLRCSPRSGDLSVYWYQQSLDQGLQFLIQYYNGEERAKGNILERFSAQQFPDLHSELNLSSLELGDSALYFCASSSGNQPQHFGDGTRLSIL.

This chain connects TRBV7-9 to TRBJ2-5; perhaps TRBD2 as D (6 bases). Germline loops: CDR1 SEHNR, CDR2 FQNEAQ (reference sequence). V was shortened by 5 bases and J by 3 bases, with 16 bases between the two germline ends. The CDR3 covers 15 residues. The CDR3 here is CASSQGLRDKETQYF. In DNA form, the CDR3 reads TGTGCCAGCAGCCAAGGACTAAGGGATAAAGAGACCCAGTACTTC.

This chain joins TRBV19 and TRBJ2-5; a possible D gene is TRBD1 (5 bases). Trimming shortened V by 5 bases and J by 7 bases, and 14 bases separated the two germline ends. Germline V gene sequence: CDR1 LNHDA, CDR2 SQIVND (reference sequence). This CDR3 spans 13 amino acids. This chain's CDR3 is CASSDTGQGTQYF. The CDR3 DNA reads as TGTGCCAGTAGTGATACGGGTCAGGGGACCCAGTACTTC.

This chain uses TRBV4-1 with TRBJ2-4; D is perhaps TRBD1 (6 bases). CDR3 length: 18 amino acids. Germline V gene data show CDR1 as MGHRA and CDR2 as YSYEKL. Trimming pared 0 bases from V and 0 bases from J, leaving 15 bases between. CDR3 loop: CASSQDGQSQLAKNIQYF. DNA of the CDR3: TGCGCCAGCAGCCAAGATGGACAGTCCCAACTAGCCAAAAACATTCAGTACTTC.

This chain joins TRBV11-1 and TRBJ2-1, with 10 bases matching TRBD1. CDR1 and CDR2 (germline): SGHAT, FQDESV (reference sequence). Trimming cost V 5 bases and J 9 bases; bases outside gene matches: 13. The CDR3 totals 16 residues. The CDR3 DNA reads as TGTGCCAGCAGCCTCACCCGGGACAGGGGTGGGGGTGAGCAGTTCTTC. Protein product: CASSLTRDRGGGEQFF.

J is TRBJ2-7 and V is TRBV29-1; possibly TRBD2 for D (6 bases). Germline assignment: CDR1 SQVTM and CDR2 ANQGSEA. The CDR3 consists of 12 residues. The ends were cut back, 6 bases at V and 0 bases at J, with 9 bases in the middle. The CDR3 region is CSVGGNSYEQYF. CDR3 sequence (DNA): TGCAGCGTGGGCGGGAACTCCTACGAGCAGTACTTC.

The V gene is TRBV27, the J gene TRBJ2-5, with a possible D match to TRBD2 (5 bases). This CDR3 comprises 14 residues. Germline V gene lookup returns CDR1 MNHEY and CDR2 SMNVEV (reference sequence). Trimming took 0 bases from V and 2 from J, leaving 7 bases between them. Here the CDR3 DNA reads TGTGCCAGCAGTTTATCCGGGATACAAGAGACCCAGTACTTC. Encoded protein: CASSLSGIQETQYF.

The chain couples TRBV2 to TRBJ2-5; D is unresolved. V was clipped by 10 bases and J by 5 bases, with 11 bases between them. CDR3 size: 11 residues. CDR1 is SNHLY and CDR2 is FYNNEI in the germline V gene. The CDR3 is CAILTRETQYF. In DNA form, the CDR3 reads TGTGCCATCTTAACTCGGGAGACCCAGTACTTC.

V is TRBV4-2 and J is TRBJ2-5, with a tentative D call TRBD2 (6 bases). The V gene lost 0 bases and the J gene lost 5 bases, with 13 bases spanning the gap. Germline loops: CDR1 LGHNA, CDR2 YNFKEQ. This CDR3 contains 15 residues. This CDR3 is CASSQEYGGGETQYF. Written as DNA, the CDR3 is TGTGCCAGCAGCCAAGAGTACGGGGGAGGCGAGACCCAGTACTTC.

The rearrangement links TRBV7-2 to TRBJ1-2; possible D gene TRBD1, 5 bases. The CDR3 extends over 13 amino acids. V lost 5 bases and J lost 8, with 15 bases in between. CDR1 is SGHTA and CDR2 is FQGNSA in the germline V gene. The CDR3, as DNA: TGTGCCAGCAGCCCCATGGGGGGACTGGGCTACACCTTC. This codes for CASSPMGGLGYTF. Full variable domain (outside the CDR3, taken from reference TRBV7-2 and TRBJ1-2): GAGVSQSPSNKVTEKGKDVELRCDPISGHTALYWYRQSLGQGLEFLIYFQGNSAPDKSGLPSDRFSAERTGGSVSTLTIQRTQQEDSAVYLCASSPMGGLGYTFGSGTRLTVV.

This clone was observed a few times. V usage is TRBV4-1 and J usage is TRBJ1-1, with D possibly being TRBD1 (5 bases). The V end lost 10 bases, the J end lost 5 bases, and 17 bases lay between the germline ends. The CDR3 spans 13 residues. Germline CDR1 MGHRA, CDR2 YSYEKL. The CDR3 nucleotides read TGCGCCATCGACAGCGCCGGTGCTACTGAAGCTTTCTTT. Translating it yields CAIDSAGATEAFF.

This chain connects TRBV28 to TRBJ2-3; 10 nucleotides align to TRBD2. The CDR3 is 16 residues long. The V and J ends lost 3 bases and 5 bases, in that order; junction bases with no gene match: 8. CDR1 is MDHEN, CDR2 SYDVKM, per germline. CDR3 amino acids: CASSLSLAGAGDTQYF. The CDR3 DNA sequence: TGTGCCAGCAGTTTGTCCCTAGCGGGAGCTGGAGATACGCAGTATTTT. The full variable domain, in which reference TRBV28 and TRBJ2-3 provide the parts outside the CDR3, is DVKVTQSSRYLVKRTGEKVFLECVQDMDHENMFWYRQDPGLGLRLIYFSYDVKMKEKGDIPEGYSVSREKKERFSLILESASTNQTSMYLCASSLSLAGAGDTQYFGPGTRLTVL.

CDR3 sequence (DNA): TGTGCCAGCAGCTCTCTCTATTCGACTGAAGCTTTCTTT. Amino acids: CASSSLYSTEAFF. This chain uses TRBV7-3 with TRBJ1-1; D ambiguous. The germline gives CDR1 SGHTA, CDR2 FQGTGA. This CDR3 comprises 13 residues. Trimming took 4 bases from V and 5 from J, leaving 11 bases between them.

The chain joins TRBV7-2 to TRBJ2-7; 16 bases agree with TRBD2. CDR3 length equals 18 residues. Per germline, CDR1 SGHTA and CDR2 FQGNSA. V lost 5 bases, J lost 6 bases, and 13 bases stayed unmatched. CDR3 nucleotide sequence: TGTGCCAGCAGCCCCAACCGGGGGGGACTAGCGGGGGGGCTCGAGCAGTACTTC. Its protein product is CASSPNRGGLAGGLEQYF. Using reference TRBV7-2 and TRBJ2-7 for the parts outside the CDR3, the full variable domain is GAGVSQSPSNKVTEKGKDVELRCDPISGHTALYWYRQSLGQGLEFLIYFQGNSAPDKSGLPSDRFSAERTGGSVSTLTIQRTQQEDSAVYLCASSPNRGGLAGGLEQYFGPGTRLTVT.

The V and J genes are TRBV7-3 and TRBJ2-2; perhaps TRBD2 as D (6 bases). Per germline, CDR1 SGHTA and CDR2 FQGTGA. V gave up 2 bases and J gave up 7 bases, with 8 bases separating them. This CDR3 is built from 13 residues. The CDR3 region is CASSLLGGGELFF. CDR3 bases: TGTGCCAGCAGCTTATTGGGGGGCGGGGAGCTGTTTTTT.